Shown below are 19 T cell receptor beta chains from a single sample sequenced in a study of OX40 agonist ivuxolimab in advanced cancers. Data came from immunoSEQ multiplex PCR; TCRdb stores just in-frame clones and leaves some out. This table holds approximately 87,000 clones, about 88% found once. The specimen was CD4+ or CD8+ T cells sorted from blood, collected in a trial of the OX40 agonist ivuxolimab. The receptors were gathered from an adult with an advanced solid tumor such as melanoma, head and neck, liver or kidney cancer.

The chain joins TRBV6-5 to TRBJ2-7; D gene uncertain. Per germline, CDR1 MNHEY and CDR2 SVGAGI. The V end lost 2 bases, the J end lost 2 bases, and 4 bases lay between the germline ends. This CDR3 contains 12 residues. This CDR3 is CASSYEAYEQYF. CDR3 sequence (DNA): TGTGCCAGCAGTTACGAAGCCTACGAGCAGTACTTC.

V and J are TRBV27 and TRBJ1-3; 7 nucleotides agree with TRBD1. V shed 4 bases, J shed 2 bases, and the junction held 2 bases outside the gene matches. The CDR3 is made up of 14 amino acids. The V gene's germline CDR1 is MNHEY and CDR2 SMNVEV (reference sequence). CDR3 sequence (DNA): TGTGCCAGCAGTTATGGACAGGCTGGAAACACCATATATTTT. Protein: CASSYGQAGNTIYF.

The V call is TRBV14, the J call TRBJ2-7; D is unclear. Germline V gene data show CDR1 as SGHDN and CDR2 as FVKESK. Trimming took 3 bases from V and 0 from J, leaving 6 bases between them. The CDR3 contains 13 residues. CDR3: CASSQPSSYEQYF. The CDR3, as DNA: TGTGCCAGCAGCCAGCCATCCTCCTACGAGCAGTACTTC.

V is TRBV10-3 and J is TRBJ1-5; D is ambiguous. Germline CDR1 ENHRY, CDR2 SYGVKD. Between the trimmed V and J ends, which lost 3 bases and 7 bases, there was a span of 13 bases. The CDR3 is made up of 14 amino acids. This chain's CDR3 is CAISDPFPGQPQHF. In DNA form, the CDR3 reads TGTGCCATCAGTGACCCCTTCCCAGGCCAGCCCCAGCATTTT.

This chain connects TRBV27 to TRBJ1-5; no clear D. Deletions cut 6 bases from V and 4 bases from J, with 10 bases between. The length of the CDR3 is 13 residues. Looked up from germline, CDR1 is MNHEY and CDR2 is SMNVEV (reference sequence). Here the CDR3 reads CASSQALNQPQHF. CDR3 sequence (DNA): TGTGCCAGCAGCCAAGCACTAAATCAGCCCCAGCATTTT.

The chain uses TRBV7-9 and TRBJ1-5; no firm D call. Germline CDR1 and CDR2: SEHNR and FQNEAQ (reference sequence). Trimming cost V 3 bases and J 0 bases, with 6 bases left between them. CDR3 length equals 14 residues. The CDR3: CASSFQNSNQPQHF. The CDR3 DNA is TGTGCCAGCAGCTTTCAGAATAGCAATCAGCCCCAGCATTTT.

The rearrangement links TRBV5-6 to TRBJ2-6; maybe TRBD2 (5 bases). The V gene lost 4 bases and the J gene lost 2 bases, with 13 bases spanning the gap. Per the germline V gene, CDR1 is SGHDT and CDR2 is YYEEEE. CDR3 length equals 16 residues. The CDR3 spells CASSRRLETGANVLTF. CDR3 coding DNA: TGTGCCAGCAGCCGGAGGTTAGAAACTGGGGCCAACGTCCTGACTTTC.

The chain has TRBV6-5 and TRBJ2-7; D may be TRBD1 (6 bases). The germline V gene has CDR1 MNHEY and CDR2 SVGAGI. The length of the CDR3 is 12 residues. V gave up 5 bases and J gave up 6 bases, with 11 bases separating them. The DNA for the CDR3 is TGTGCCAGCAGTACAGGGATGGGCGAGCAGTACTTC. Translated: CASSTGMGEQYF.

This chain uses TRBV18 with TRBJ2-3; D unresolved. This CDR3 has 14 amino acids. Trimming left V 3 bases short and J 2 bases short, with 9 bases between. The germline gives CDR1 KGHSH, CDR2 LQKENI. The CDR3 DNA is TGTGCCAGCTCACCTTTGGCAATCACAGATACGCAGTATTTT. Protein sequence: CASSPLAITDTQYF.

This clone came up once. The chain uses TRBV4-2 and TRBJ1-1, with D maybe TRBD1 (5 bases). Trimming stripped 0 bases from V and 0 bases from J, with 11 bases between. This CDR3 spans 16 amino acids. Per the germline V gene, CDR1 is LGHNA and CDR2 is YNFKEQ. CDR3 nucleotides: TGTGCCAGCAGCCAAGAGGGGACGGGGATGAACACTGAAGCTTTCTTT. Protein sequence: CASSQEGTGMNTEAFF.

This chain connects TRBV30 to TRBJ2-1; 12 bases line up with TRBD2. CDR1 and CDR2 from the germline V gene are GTSNPN and SVGIG (reference sequence). The ends lost 1 base at V and 6 bases at J; junction bases unmatched: 4. This CDR3 comprises 15 residues. CDR3 amino acids: CAWSGLAGEGNEQFF. Here the CDR3 DNA reads TGTGCCTGGAGTGGACTAGCGGGAGAAGGCAATGAGCAGTTCTTC. Using reference TRBV30 and TRBJ2-1 for the parts outside the CDR3, the full variable domain is SQTIHQWPATLVQPVGSPLSLECTVEGTSNPNLYWYRQAAGRGLQLLFYSVGIGQISSEVPQNLSASRPQDRQFILSSKKLLLSDSGFYLCAWSGLAGEGNEQFFGPGTRLTVL.

The chain uses TRBV19 and TRBJ2-2; D remains ambiguous. The V gene's germline CDR1 is LNHDA and CDR2 SQIVND (reference sequence). V shed 2 bases and J shed 7 bases, with 5 bases lying between them. The CDR3 has 12 residues. The CDR3 here is CASSIWNGELFF. The DNA for the CDR3 is TGTGCCAGTAGTATATGGAACGGGGAGCTGTTTTTT. The full variable domain, completed using reference TRBV19 and TRBJ2-2, is DGGITQSPKYLFRKEGQNVTLSCEQNLNHDAMYWYRQDPGQGLRLIYYSQIVNDFQKGDIAEGYSVSREKKESFPLTVTSAQKNPTAFYLCASSIWNGELFFGEGSRLTVL.

The chain has TRBV4-1 and TRBJ1-4; maybe TRBD1 (6 bases). Germline V lookup: CDR1 MGHRA, CDR2 YSYEKL. Deletions cut 0 bases from V and 6 bases from J, with 26 bases between. CDR3 length equals 20 residues. CDR3 nucleotides: TGCGCCAGCAGCCAAGATATCGGGTCCCCGAGAGGGGGAATGGATGAAAAACTGTTTTTT. The encoded protein is CASSQDIGSPRGGMDEKLFF.

CDR3 bases: TGTGCCAGCAGCTTAGAGGGGGCAGGGAGGACCCAGTACTTC. Translated: CASSLEGAGRTQYF. The chain is built from TRBV7-2 and TRBJ2-5, with TRBD1 matching 7 bases. There are 14 residues in the CDR3. The germline CDR1 and CDR2 sequences are SGHTA and FQGNSA. Trimming cost V 1 base and J 7 bases; bases outside gene matches: 6.

V and J are TRBV6-1 and TRBJ2-2, with a tentative D call TRBD2 (6 bases). The CDR3 sequence is 15 residues long. Looked up from germline, CDR1 is MNHNS and CDR2 is SASEGT. V was trimmed by 4 bases and J by 4 bases, leaving 13 bases between them. The CDR3: CASSAQRRGTGELFF. As DNA, the CDR3 is TGTGCCAGCAGTGCCCAGAGGAGGGGCACCGGGGAGCTGTTTTTT.

The V gene is TRBV7-9, the J gene TRBJ1-1; possible D gene TRBD1, 6 bases. The V gene's germline CDR1 is SEHNR and CDR2 FQNEAQ (reference sequence). Between the trimmed V and J ends, which lost 2 bases and 6 bases, there was a span of 16 bases. This CDR3 spans 15 amino acids. The CDR3 sequence: CASSLHSGEGSEAFF. The CDR3 DNA reads as TGTGCCAGCAGCTTACATTCAGGGGAGGGGTCTGAAGCTTTCTTT.

The V and J genes are TRBV7-2 and TRBJ2-1, with D hard to call. CDR1 and CDR2 from the germline V gene are SGHTA and FQGNSA. The V gene lost 3 bases and the J gene lost 6 bases, with 9 bases spanning the gap. The CDR3 consists of 13 residues. The CDR3 region has the DNA TGTGCCAGCAGCTTTAGTTCGTCCAATGAGCAGTTCTTC. Encoded protein: CASSFSSSNEQFF.

V gene TRBV11-2 combines with J gene TRBJ2-7, with no clear D. V lost 2 bases and J 5 bases, leaving 10 bases between the germline ends. This CDR3 is built from 13 residues. Germline V CDR1 and CDR2: SGHAT, FQNNGV. CDR3 region: CASSLPGLDEQYF. CDR3 coding DNA: TGTGCCAGCAGCTTACCAGGCTTGGACGAGCAGTACTTC.

The chain combines TRBV7-8 with TRBJ1-5, with no clear D. This CDR3 is 12 amino acids long. Trimming took 2 bases from V and 7 from J, leaving 6 bases between them. Germline V gene lookup returns CDR1 SGHVS and CDR2 FQNEAQ. The CDR3 nucleotides are TGTGCCAGCAGCTTAACGGGCCAGCCCCAGCATTTT. It translates to CASSLTGQPQHF.